This T cell receptor (beta chain) comes out of a study of tumor-infiltrating lymphocytes in primary liver carcinoma. As for the study in general: Patients included men and women of 30 to 69 years. Sequenced samples came back with roughly 3.5 to 8 million productive TCRbeta reads, and the counts looked alike across tissue types. Findings and caveats of the study: Only about 8-24% of top clones showed up in all five tumor regions.

Using a constant-region primer together with ProtoScript II reverse transcriptase, TCR beta cDNA was made from around 0.55 ug of total RNA. Investigators got TCR beta libraries out of three nested multiplex PCR rounds, done with slightly modified ARM-PCR. Primers for the first two PCR rounds were TRBV1-TRBV30 forward primers and a C-beta reverse primer (approximately 10 cycles per round). TCRdb analysed the multiplex PCR reads with MiXCR anew, one entry per CDR3 protein. The top ten hold roughly 18% of the sample, which has about 190,000 distinct CDR3 sequences, around 81% seen once. From around 20-30 mg of unsorted bulk tissue, DNA and RNA were co-extracted together. Surgical resection was used to treat these primary liver carcinoma patients. Regarding this clonotype: Antigen: not known. At one end, the junction sequence differs from germline, possibly due to a read error.

The CDR3 loop spans 17 amino acids. Germline CDR1 reads GTSNPN; CDR2 reads SVGIG (reference sequence). This chain uses TRBV30 with TRBJ2-2; 9 bases are a match to TRBD2. The source is a man between 40 and 49 years old with primary liver carcinoma and hepatitis B virus infection. The sample comprised tumor tissue from primary liver carcinoma. CDR3 in DNA: TGTGCCTGGATTGGTAGCGGGAGCCCGATAAACACTGGGGAGCTGTTTTTT. This translates into CAWIGSGSPINTGELFF.